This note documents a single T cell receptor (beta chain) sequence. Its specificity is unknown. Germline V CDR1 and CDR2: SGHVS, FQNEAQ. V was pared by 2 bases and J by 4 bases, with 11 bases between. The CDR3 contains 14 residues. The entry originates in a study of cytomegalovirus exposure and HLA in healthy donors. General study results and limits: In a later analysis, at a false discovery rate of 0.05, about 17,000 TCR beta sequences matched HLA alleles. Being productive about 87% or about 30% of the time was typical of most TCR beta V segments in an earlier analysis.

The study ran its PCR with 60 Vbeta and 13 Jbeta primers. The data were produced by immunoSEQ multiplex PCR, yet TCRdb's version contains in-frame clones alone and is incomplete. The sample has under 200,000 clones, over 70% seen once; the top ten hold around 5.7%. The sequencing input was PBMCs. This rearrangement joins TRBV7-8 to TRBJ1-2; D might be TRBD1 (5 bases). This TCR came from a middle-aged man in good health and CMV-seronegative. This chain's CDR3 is CASSLLPGGYGYTF. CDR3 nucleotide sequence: TGTGCCAGCAGCTTACTCCCCGGGGGCTATGGCTACACCTTC.